This record concerns one T cell receptor (beta chain) sequence. This clonotype appeared a single time. Its antigen remains undetermined. Base-call qualities are not available, and no considerably larger clone is one nucleotide away. One read gives only weak evidence. This sample stems from a study of CD8 T cells in Susac syndrome (dated by TCRdb to about 2019). In the study overall: Of the Susac syndrome patients who were sequenced, roughly 6 had clinically active disease and roughly 8 were in clinical remission. At blood withdrawal, Susac syndrome patients were either therapy-naive, taking corticosteroids (in some cases with IVIg as well), or taking IVIg alone. Whether CD8+ T cell activation and differentiation in Susac syndrome was antigen driven was tested using repertoire sequencing.

Peripheral blood CD8+ and CD4+ T cells from healthy donors, Susac syndrome patients and multiple sclerosis patients were profiled by high-throughput TCR beta sequencing. The Susac syndrome patients fulfilled recently defined diagnostic criteria for either definite or probable disease. CD8+ TEMRA cells were enriched by FACS, while bulk CD8+ and CD4+ T cells were purified by magnetic negative isolation. Blood was drawn into EDTA tubes, processed within 24 hours, and PBMCs were isolated by density gradient centrifugation. PBMCs intended for TCR sequencing were cryopreserved in liquid nitrogen and thawed later in a water bath at 37 degrees C. The sorted or isolated CD4+, CD8+ and CD8+ TEMRA cells had a purity of 90% or higher. The germline V end is reduced by 3 bases and the J end by 1 base; junction bases left unmatched: 4. CDR1 and CDR2, looked up from the germline V gene (reference sequence), are GTSNPN and SVGIG. The CDR3 measures 14 amino acids from cysteine to phenylalanine. The retained sequence is limited to the CDR3, 42 bases, with the frame set at the first base.

RNA was extracted using the RNeasy kit, and about 0.5 to 1 microgram was reverse transcribed with random hexamers. The immunoSEQ multiplex PCR assay, which covers 54 Vbeta and 13 Jbeta segments, was used to amplify TCR beta CDR3 regions. PCR amplification bias was corrected using a synthetic template baseline for primer optimization and computational correction. In the authors' own workflow: Only productive sequences were kept, with reads annotated to V, D and J genes according to IMGT and analyzed in immunoSEQ Analyzer. Clonality was calculated as one minus the Shannon entropy normalized by log2 of the number of productive unique sequences. For each patient and control, public and private clones were evaluated among the 100 most prevalent clones. Clones were defined as Susac-specific when absent from the healthy and MS cohorts, from 1,000 to 1,100 published viral clones and from other ImmuneACCESS disease sequences. In-frame beta chains were kept once TCRdb had trimmed the public reads at Q25 with fastp and called clones with MiXCR. CDR3 protein sequences are deduplicated, and each keeps its most common genes and DNA. Here the V and J calls rest on TCRdb's processing, not on the authors' analysis. The sample table shows over 150,000 distinct CDR3 sequences, and roughly 94% are seen once. The ten largest make up approximately 0.099% of the sample.

Beyond this particular receptor, the publication reports: The study acknowledged that relatively few individuals were included in the TCR sequencing and HLA analysis. The CD4+ T cell repertoire of patients with Susac syndrome showed no detectable clonal expansion.

The origin of this receptor is a human donor with Susac syndrome. The chain is assembled from TRBV30 and TRBJ2-3, with 7 bases aligning to TRBD2. Sample: CD4+ T cells from PBMCs. Read as DNA, the sequence is TGTGCCTGGAGCTTTCTAGCGGGCACAGATACGCAGTATTTT. Protein translation: CAWSFLAGTDTQYF.